This T cell receptor beta chain was recorded in a study of T-cell reconstitution after alpha-beta-depleted transplantation in children (dated by TCRdb to the mid-2010s). Notes on the research overall: Using TCR repertoire profiling, the study followed T-cell immune reconstitution in a quantitative way in children after TCRalphabeta/CD19-depleted allogeneic hematopoietic cell transplantation.

The CDR3 sequence holds 15 residues, the cysteine and phenylalanine included. Left in the record is the CDR3 DNA by itself, 45 bases read in frame from the first base. According to the germline V gene (reference sequence), CDR1 reads MNHEY and CDR2 reads SMNVEV. V is pared back by 5 bases and J by 5 bases, with 16 bases lying between the germline termini. Taken with the paper, the label for treatment or condition translates to: allogeneic hematopoietic cell transplantation with graft depleted of TCRalphabeta T cells and CD19 B cells. The transplant recipients were children given TCRalphabeta/CD19-depleted allogeneic hematopoietic cell grafts. This clonotype has a handful of counts. Its specific antigen is unknown. No base quality values were provided; no much bigger clone lies one nucleotide off. Library construction relied on PCR. The data were produced on an Illumina HiSeq 2500. To normalize quantification of the TCRbeta repertoire, the TCR libraries were built with molecular barcoding that relied on unique molecular identifiers. TCRdb reprocessed the public reads (quality trimming at Q25 with fastp, clone calling with MiXCR) and kept in-frame beta chains. Entries are consolidated by CDR3 protein sequence, retaining the most common genes and DNA. Counted in this sample were 450,000 to 600,000 distinct CDR3 sequences; 13% of them appeared once. 2.2% of the sample rests with the top ten.

The paper as a whole reports these results and caveats: Over the following months the frequencies of hyperexpanded clones went down, and after one year T-cell counts and TCRbeta diversity were mostly credited to newly produced T cells. About two months after transplant, the apparently early recovery of alphabetaT-cell counts reportedly depended on just several hundred clones that had expanded rapidly and came from non-depleted graft cells. In some patients, high TCRbeta diversity at day 60 was attributed to recipient T cells and intrathymic progenitors that had survived conditioning.

Sequencing was performed on PBMCs, mostly from graft donor cells, taken 360 days after TCRalphabeta/CD19-depleted stem cell transplant. The sequence is built from TRBV27 and TRBJ2-1; D gene: possibly TRBD1, on 6 matching bases. This clonotype was obtained from a male patient younger than 18 who had a stem cell transplant for acute myeloid leukemia, so the T cells may come from the graft donor. At the DNA level, the sequence is TGTGCCAGCAGTATTATCTGGGGGCTTGACAATGAGCAGTTCTTC. This encodes CASSIIWGLDNEQFF.